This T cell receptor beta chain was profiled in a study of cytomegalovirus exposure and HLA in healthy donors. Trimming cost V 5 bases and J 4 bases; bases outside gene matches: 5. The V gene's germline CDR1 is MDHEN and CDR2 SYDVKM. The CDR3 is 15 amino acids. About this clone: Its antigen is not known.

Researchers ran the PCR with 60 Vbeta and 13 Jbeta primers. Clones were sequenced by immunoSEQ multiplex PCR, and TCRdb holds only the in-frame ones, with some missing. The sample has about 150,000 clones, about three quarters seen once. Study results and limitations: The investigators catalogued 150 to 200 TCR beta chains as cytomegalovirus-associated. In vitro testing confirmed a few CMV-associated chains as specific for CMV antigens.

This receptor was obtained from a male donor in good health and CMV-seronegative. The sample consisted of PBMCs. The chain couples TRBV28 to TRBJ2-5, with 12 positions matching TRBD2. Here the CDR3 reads CASSPSGRGTETQYF. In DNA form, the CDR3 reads TGTGCCAGCAGTCCTAGCGGGAGGGGAACAGAGACCCAGTACTTC.